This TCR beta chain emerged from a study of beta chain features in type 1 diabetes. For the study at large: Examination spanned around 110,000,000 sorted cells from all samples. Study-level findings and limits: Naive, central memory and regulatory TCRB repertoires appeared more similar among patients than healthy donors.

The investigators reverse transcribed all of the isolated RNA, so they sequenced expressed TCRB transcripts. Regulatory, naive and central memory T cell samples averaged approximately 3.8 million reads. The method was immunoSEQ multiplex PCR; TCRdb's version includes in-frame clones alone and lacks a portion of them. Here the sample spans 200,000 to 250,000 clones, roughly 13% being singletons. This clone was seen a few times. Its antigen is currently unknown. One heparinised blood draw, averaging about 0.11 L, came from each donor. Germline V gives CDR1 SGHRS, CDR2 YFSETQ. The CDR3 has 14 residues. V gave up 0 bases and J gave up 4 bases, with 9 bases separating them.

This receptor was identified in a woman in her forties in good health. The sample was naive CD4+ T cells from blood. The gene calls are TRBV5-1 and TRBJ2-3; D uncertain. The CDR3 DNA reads TGCGCCAGCAGCTTGGTTTCCTTTGCAGATACGCAGTATTTT. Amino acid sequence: CASSLVSFADTQYF.